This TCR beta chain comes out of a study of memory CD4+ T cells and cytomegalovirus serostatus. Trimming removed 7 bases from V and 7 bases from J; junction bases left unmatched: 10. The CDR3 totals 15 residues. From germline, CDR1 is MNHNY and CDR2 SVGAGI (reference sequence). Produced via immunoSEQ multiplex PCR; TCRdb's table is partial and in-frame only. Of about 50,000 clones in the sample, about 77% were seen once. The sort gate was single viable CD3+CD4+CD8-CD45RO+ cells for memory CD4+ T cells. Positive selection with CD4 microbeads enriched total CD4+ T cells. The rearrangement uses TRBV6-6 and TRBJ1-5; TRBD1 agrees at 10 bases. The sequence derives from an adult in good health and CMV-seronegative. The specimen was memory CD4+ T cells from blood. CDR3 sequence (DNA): TGTGCCAGCACCACTGGGACAGGGGTTGGCCAGCCCCAGCATTTT. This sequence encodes CASTTGTGVGQPQHF.